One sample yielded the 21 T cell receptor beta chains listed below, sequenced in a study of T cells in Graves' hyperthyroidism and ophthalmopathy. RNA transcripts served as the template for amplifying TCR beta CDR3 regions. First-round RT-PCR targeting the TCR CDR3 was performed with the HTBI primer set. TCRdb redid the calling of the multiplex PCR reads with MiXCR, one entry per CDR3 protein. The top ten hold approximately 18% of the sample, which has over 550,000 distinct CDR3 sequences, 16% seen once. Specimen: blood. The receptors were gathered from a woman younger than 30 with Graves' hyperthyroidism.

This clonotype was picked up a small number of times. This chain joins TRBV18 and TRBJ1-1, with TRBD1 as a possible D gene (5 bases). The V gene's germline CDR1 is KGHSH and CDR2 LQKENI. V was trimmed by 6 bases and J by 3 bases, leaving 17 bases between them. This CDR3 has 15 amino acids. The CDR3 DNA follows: TGTGCCAGCTCCCCCTTCCCGTTGGGGGACACTGAAGCTTTCTTT. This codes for CASSPFPLGDTEAFF.

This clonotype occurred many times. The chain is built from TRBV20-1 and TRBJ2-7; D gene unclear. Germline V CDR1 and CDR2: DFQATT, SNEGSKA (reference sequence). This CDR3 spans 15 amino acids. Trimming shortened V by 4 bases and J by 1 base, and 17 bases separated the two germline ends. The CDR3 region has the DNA TGCAGTGCTATTCAAAGTTGGGGTCAATCCTACGAGCAGTACTTC. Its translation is CSAIQSWGQSYEQYF.

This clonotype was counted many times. CDR3 in amino acids: CASSLALTSGRPGYEQYF. In DNA, the CDR3 is TGCGCCAGCAGCTTGGCTTTGACTAGCGGGAGGCCTGGCTACGAGCAGTACTTC. The J gene is TRBJ2-7, the V gene TRBV5-1, with 13 bases aligning to TRBD2. Germline V CDR1 and CDR2: SGHRS, YFSETQ. The CDR3 totals 18 residues. Trimming removed 0 bases from V and 3 bases from J; junction bases left unmatched: 9.

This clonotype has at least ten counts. The CDR3 is CASSWGMETQYF. The CDR3 DNA reads as TGTGCCAGCAGTTGGGGGATGGAGACCCAGTACTTC. The chain carries TRBV12-3 or TRBV12-4 and TRBJ2-5; D is possibly TRBD1 or TRBD2 (5 bases each). CDR3 length: 12 amino acids. The V end was cut by 4 bases, the J end by 5 bases, with 8 bases between.

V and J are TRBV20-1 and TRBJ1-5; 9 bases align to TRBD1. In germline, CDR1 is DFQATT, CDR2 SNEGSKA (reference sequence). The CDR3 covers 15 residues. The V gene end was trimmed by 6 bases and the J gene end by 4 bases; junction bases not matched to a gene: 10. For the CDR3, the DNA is TGCAGTGCCCGAGGAGAGACAGGGGGGAATCAGCCCCAGCATTTT. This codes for CSARGETGGNQPQHF.

The CDR3 reads CSARVSGSGTGELFF. In nucleotides, the CDR3 is TGCAGTGCTAGAGTGAGCGGGAGTGGCACCGGGGAGCTGTTTTTT. The chain uses TRBV20-1 and TRBJ2-2; 8 bases match TRBD2. Trimming cost V 1 base and J 4 bases; bases outside gene matches: 5. CDR3 length: 15 residues. The germline gives CDR1 DFQATT, CDR2 SNEGSKA (reference sequence).

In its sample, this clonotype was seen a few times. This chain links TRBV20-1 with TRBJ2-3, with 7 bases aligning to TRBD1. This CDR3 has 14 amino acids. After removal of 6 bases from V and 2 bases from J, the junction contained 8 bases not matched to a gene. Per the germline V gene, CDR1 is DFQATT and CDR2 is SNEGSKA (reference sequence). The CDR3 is CSAHSGGPTDTQYF. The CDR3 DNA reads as TGCAGTGCGCACTCAGGGGGACCCACAGATACGCAGTATTTT.

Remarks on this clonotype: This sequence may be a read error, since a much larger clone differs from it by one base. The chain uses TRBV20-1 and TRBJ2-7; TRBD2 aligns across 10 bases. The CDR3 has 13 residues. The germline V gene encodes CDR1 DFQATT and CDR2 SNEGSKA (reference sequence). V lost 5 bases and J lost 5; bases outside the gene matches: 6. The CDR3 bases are TGCAGTGCTCTCACTAGCGGGGTCAACGAGCAGTACTTC. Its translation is CSALTSGVNEQYF.

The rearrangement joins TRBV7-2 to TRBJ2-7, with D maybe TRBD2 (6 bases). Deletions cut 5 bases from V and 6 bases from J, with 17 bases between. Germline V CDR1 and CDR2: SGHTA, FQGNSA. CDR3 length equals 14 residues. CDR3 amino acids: CASSPGVPRGEQYF. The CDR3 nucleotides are TGTGCCAGCAGCCCGGGGGTTCCTAGGGGCGAGCAGTACTTC.

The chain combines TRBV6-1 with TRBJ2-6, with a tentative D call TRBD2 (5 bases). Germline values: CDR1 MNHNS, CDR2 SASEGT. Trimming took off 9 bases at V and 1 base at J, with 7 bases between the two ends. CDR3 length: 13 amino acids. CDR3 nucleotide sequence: TGTGCCAGTACGGGGTCTGGGGCCAACGTCCTGACTTTC. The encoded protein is CASTGSGANVLTF.

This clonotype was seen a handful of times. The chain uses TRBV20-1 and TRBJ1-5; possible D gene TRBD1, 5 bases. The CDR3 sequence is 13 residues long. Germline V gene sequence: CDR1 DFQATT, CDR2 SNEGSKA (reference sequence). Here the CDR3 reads CTLRGVGTQPQHF. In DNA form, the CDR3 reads TGCACCCTCCGGGGGGTGGGCACTCAGCCCCAGCATTTT.

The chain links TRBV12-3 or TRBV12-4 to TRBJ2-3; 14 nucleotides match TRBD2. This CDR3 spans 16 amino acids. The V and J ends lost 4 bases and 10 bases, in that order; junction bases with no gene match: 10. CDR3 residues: CASSSGLAGEEGSQYF. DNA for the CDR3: TGTGCCAGCAGTTCGGGACTAGCGGGAGAGGAGGGCTCGCAGTATTTT.

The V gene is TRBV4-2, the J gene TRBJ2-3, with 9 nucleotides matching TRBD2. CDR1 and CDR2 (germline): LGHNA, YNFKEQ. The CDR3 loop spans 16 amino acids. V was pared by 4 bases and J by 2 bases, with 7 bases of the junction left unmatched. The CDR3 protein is CASSRPAGGDTDTQYF. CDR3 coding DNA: TGTGCCAGCAGCCGGCCGGCGGGAGGGGACACAGATACGCAGTATTTT.

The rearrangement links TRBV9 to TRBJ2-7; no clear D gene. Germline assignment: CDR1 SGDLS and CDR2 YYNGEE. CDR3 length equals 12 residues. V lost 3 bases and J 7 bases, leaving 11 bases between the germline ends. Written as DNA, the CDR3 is TGTGCCAGCAGCGGCCAAGGAAGGGAGCAGTACTTC. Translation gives CASSGQGREQYF.

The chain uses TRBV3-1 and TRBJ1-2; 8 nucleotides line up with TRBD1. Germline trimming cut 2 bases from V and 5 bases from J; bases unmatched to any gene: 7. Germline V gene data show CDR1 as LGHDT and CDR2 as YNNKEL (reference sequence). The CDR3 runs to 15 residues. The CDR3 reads CASSQRQGRFYGYTF. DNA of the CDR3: TGTGCCAGCAGCCAAAGACAGGGGCGGTTTTATGGCTACACCTTC. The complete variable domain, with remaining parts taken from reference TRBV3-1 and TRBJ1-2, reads DTAVSQTPKYLVTQMGNDKSIKCEQNLGHDTMYWYKQDSKKFLKIMFSYNNKELIINETVPNRFSPKSPDKAHLNLHINSLELGDSAVYFCASSQRQGRFYGYTFGSGTRLTVV.

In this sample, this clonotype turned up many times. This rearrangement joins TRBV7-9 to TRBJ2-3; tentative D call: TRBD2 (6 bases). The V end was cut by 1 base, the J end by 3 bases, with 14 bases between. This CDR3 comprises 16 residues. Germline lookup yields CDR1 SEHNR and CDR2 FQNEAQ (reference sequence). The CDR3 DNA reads TGTGCCAGCAGCTTAGGACGGGCGGGGAGGACAGATACGCAGTATTTT. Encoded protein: CASSLGRAGRTDTQYF.

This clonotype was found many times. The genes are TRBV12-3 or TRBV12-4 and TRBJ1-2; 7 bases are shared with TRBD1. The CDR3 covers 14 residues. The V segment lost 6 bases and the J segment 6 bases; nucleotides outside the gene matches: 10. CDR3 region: CASSPGGLPNGYTF. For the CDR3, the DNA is TGTGCCAGCAGCCCAGGGGGGCTCCCTAATGGCTACACCTTC.

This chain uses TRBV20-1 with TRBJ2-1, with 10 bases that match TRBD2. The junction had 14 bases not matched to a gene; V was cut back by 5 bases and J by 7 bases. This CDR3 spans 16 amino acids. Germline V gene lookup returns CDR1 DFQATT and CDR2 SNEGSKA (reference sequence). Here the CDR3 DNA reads TGCAGTGCTGGGGTGGCTCTAGCGGGAGTTGAGAATGAGCAGTTCTTC. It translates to CSAGVALAGVENEQFF.

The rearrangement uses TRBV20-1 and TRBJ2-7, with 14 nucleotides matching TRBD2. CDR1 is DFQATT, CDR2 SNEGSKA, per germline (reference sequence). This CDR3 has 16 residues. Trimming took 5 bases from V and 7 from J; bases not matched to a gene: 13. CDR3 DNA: TGCAGTGCTTCCAATTATGGGACTAGCGGGAGCGGTGAGCAGTACTTC. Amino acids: CSASNYGTSGSGEQYF.

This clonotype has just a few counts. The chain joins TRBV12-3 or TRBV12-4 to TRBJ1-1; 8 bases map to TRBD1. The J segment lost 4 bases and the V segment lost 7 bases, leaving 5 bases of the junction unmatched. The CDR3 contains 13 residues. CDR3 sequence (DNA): TGTGCCAGCATCCACAGGGGGGCCACTGAAGCTTTCTTT. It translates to CASIHRGATEAFF.

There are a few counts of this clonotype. The CDR3 nucleotides are TGTGCCAGTAGTACAGGACTAGCGGGGAGCACAGATACGCAGTATTTT. As protein: CASSTGLAGSTDTQYF. The chain is built from TRBV19 and TRBJ2-3; TRBD2 matches at 12 bases. The germline gives CDR1 LNHDA, CDR2 SQIVND (reference sequence). After removal of 4 bases from V and 0 bases from J, the junction contained 2 bases not matched to a gene. There are 16 residues in the CDR3.